A single sample gave rise to the 5 T cell receptor beta chains below, sequenced in a study of blood T cells in healthy people across ages. Next came a second PCR, run for about 7 to 12 cycles, which used a sample-barcoded 5' primer along with a J-beta primer mix. TCRdb re-called the 5' RACE reads through MiXCR, storing one row per CDR3 protein. Of fewer than 600,000 distinct CDR3 sequences listed, about a quarter are singletons. These records were also assigned to another study, of T cells of mothers and their children.

The source material was blood. The source is a boy aged 2 to 9 in good health.

CDR3 bases: TGTGCCAGCAGTTTCATCGATGGGCGCAGAGAAGCTTTCTTT. It encodes CASSFIDGRREAFF. V and J are TRBV28 and TRBJ1-1; D is unresolved. Trimming cost V 3 bases and J 8 bases, with 16 bases left between them. The CDR3 contains 14 residues. In germline, CDR1 is MDHEN, CDR2 SYDVKM. Based on the CDR3 plus reference TRBV28 and TRBJ1-1, the full variable domain is DVKVTQSSRYLVKRTGEKVFLECVQDMDHENMFWYRQDPGLGLRLIYFSYDVKMKEKGDIPEGYSVSREKKERFSLILESASTNQTSMYLCASSFIDGRREAFFGQGTRLTVV.

The table lists this clonotype with a few counts. The chain recombines TRBV29-1 with TRBJ2-1; 8 bases agree with TRBD1. V trimming: 1 base; J trimming: 0 bases; junction bases outside the gene matches: 2. Germline V CDR1 and CDR2: SQVTM, ANQGSEA. The CDR3 length is 15 residues. The CDR3 nucleotides are TGCAGCGTTGAAGGAGGACAGGGCTCCTACAATGAGCAGTTCTTC. This codes for CSVEGGQGSYNEQFF.

This chain connects TRBV20-1 to TRBJ1-1; D perhaps matches TRBD1 (6 bases). The germline V gene has CDR1 DFQATT and CDR2 SNEGSKA (reference sequence). The CDR3 is 14 amino acids. The ends were cut back, 3 bases at V and 6 bases at J, with 17 bases in the middle. CDR3 bases: TGCAGTGCTAGTGATCGCAGGGGATACGCTGAAGCTTTCTTT. Amino acids: CSASDRRGYAEAFF.

This clonotype has more than one count but fewer than ten. In nucleotides, the CDR3 is TGCGCCAGCAAACGGACAGGGGTCCCCGAGCAGTACTTC. It codes for CASKRTGVPEQYF. J is TRBJ2-7 and V is TRBV5-1; 9 bases are a match to TRBD1. The CDR3 is 13 amino acids. Germline V gene data show CDR1 as SGHRS and CDR2 as YFSETQ. The V and J ends lost 6 bases and 6 bases, in that order; junction bases with no gene match: 7.

This rearrangement joins TRBV12-3 or TRBV12-4 to TRBJ2-1; 10 bases agree with TRBD2. The V gene end was trimmed by 3 bases and the J gene end by 7 bases; junction bases not matched to a gene: 6. The CDR3 length is 15 residues. CDR3 bases: TGTGCCAGCAGTTTTCTAGCGGGAGCGAGAAATGAGCAGTTCTTC. Protein: CASSFLAGARNEQFF.